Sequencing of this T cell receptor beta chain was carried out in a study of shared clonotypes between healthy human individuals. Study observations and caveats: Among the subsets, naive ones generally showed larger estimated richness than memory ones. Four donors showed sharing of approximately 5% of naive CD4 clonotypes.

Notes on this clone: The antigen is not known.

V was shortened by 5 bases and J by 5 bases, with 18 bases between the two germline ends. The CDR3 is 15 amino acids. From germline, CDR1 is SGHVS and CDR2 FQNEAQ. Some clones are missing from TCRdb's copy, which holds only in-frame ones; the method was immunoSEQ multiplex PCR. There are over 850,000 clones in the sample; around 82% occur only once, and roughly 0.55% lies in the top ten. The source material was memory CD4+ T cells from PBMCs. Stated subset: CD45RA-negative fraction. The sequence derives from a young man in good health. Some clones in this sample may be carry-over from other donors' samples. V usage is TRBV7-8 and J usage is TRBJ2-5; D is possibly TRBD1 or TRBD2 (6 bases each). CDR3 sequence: CASSPAGGGLETQYF. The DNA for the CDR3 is TGTGCCAGCAGCCCAGCAGGTGGGGGGCTGGAGACCCAGTACTTC.